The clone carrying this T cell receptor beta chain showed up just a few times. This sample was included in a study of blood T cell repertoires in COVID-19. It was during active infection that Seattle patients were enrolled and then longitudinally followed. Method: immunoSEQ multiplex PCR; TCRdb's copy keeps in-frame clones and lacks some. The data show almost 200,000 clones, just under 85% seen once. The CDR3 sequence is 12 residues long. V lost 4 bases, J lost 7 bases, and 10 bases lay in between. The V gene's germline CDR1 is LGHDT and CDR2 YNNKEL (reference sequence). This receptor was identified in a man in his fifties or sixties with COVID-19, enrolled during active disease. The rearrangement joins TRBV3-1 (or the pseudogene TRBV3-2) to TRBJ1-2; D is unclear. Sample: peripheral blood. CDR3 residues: CASSPDSSGYTF. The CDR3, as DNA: TGTGCCAGCAGCCCAGACTCGTCTGGCTACACCTTC.